The 14 T cell receptor beta chains below come from one sample, sequenced in a study of cytomegalovirus exposure and HLA in healthy donors. A multiplex PCR was run with 60 Vbeta primers and 13 Jbeta primers. The data were produced by immunoSEQ multiplex PCR, yet TCRdb's version contains in-frame clones alone and is incomplete. The table records around 140,000 clones, more than 75% of them present only once. The material sequenced was PBMCs. These receptors came from a male donor in good health and CMV-seronegative.

V usage is TRBV18 and J usage is TRBJ1-2; TRBD1 agrees at 7 bases. This CDR3 has 14 residues. CDR1 is KGHSH, CDR2 LQKENI, per germline. V was pared by 2 bases and J by 8 bases, with 8 bases of the junction left unmatched. The CDR3, as DNA: TGTGCCAGCTCACCAGACAGGGACGGGAACGGCTACACCTTC. Translation: CASSPDRDGNGYTF.

The rearrangement joins TRBV5-6 to TRBJ1-2; no clear D. CDR1 and CDR2 from the germline V gene are SGHDT and YYEEEE. CDR3 length: 12 residues. Trimming left V 4 bases short and J 5 bases short, with 9 bases between. The CDR3 nucleotides are TGTGCCAGCAGCACACGGGATTATGGCTACACCTTC. Translation: CASSTRDYGYTF.

This sequence joins TRBV29-1 and TRBJ2-3, with 7 bases that match TRBD1. This CDR3 has 13 amino acids. From germline, CDR1 is SQVTM and CDR2 ANQGSEA. V dropped 3 bases and J dropped 3; count of bases not matched to a gene: 3. The CDR3 is CSVEKTGTDTQYF. The DNA for the CDR3 is TGCAGCGTTGAGAAGACAGGGACAGATACGCAGTATTTT.

This clone is a singleton in its sample. The chain couples TRBV20-1 to TRBJ2-1; no clear D. V dropped 3 bases and J dropped 15 bases, with 6 bases sitting between them. The germline V gene has CDR1 DFQATT and CDR2 SNEGSKA (reference sequence). This CDR3 is built from 8 residues. The CDR3 protein is CSASPRFF. The CDR3 bases are TGCAGTGCTAGCCCGAGGTTCTTC.

This clone appeared a few times. V and J are TRBV5-4 and TRBJ2-3, with 10 bases fitting TRBD1. CDR3 size: 17 residues. V lost 0 bases to trimming and J lost 3 bases; unmatched junction nucleotides: 7. In germline, CDR1 is SGHNT, CDR2 YYREEE (reference sequence). The CDR3 reads CASSLARQGALTDTQYF. The CDR3 nucleotides read TGTGCCAGCAGCTTGGCCCGACAGGGGGCATTAACAGATACGCAGTATTTT. Full variable domain (remainder filled in from reference TRBV5-4 and TRBJ2-3): ETGVTQSPTHLIKTRGQQVTLRCSSQSGHNTVSWYQQALGQGPQFIFQYYREEENGRGNFPPRFSGLQFPNYSSELNVNALELDDSALYLCASSLARQGALTDTQYFGPGTRLTVL.

A few counts support this clone. V usage is TRBV19 and J usage is TRBJ1-2, with 10 bases matching TRBD1. The junction had 6 bases not matched to a gene; V was cut back by 7 bases and J by 7 bases. The CDR3 is made up of 13 amino acids. Per germline, CDR1 LNHDA and CDR2 SQIVND (reference sequence). The CDR3 here is CASNRQGASGYTF. As DNA, the CDR3 is TGTGCCAGTAACAGACAGGGGGCAAGTGGCTACACCTTC.

The J gene is TRBJ1-6, the V gene TRBV4-3; D uncertain. The ends were cut back, 4 bases at V and 7 bases at J, with 5 bases in the middle. The CDR3 is 12 amino acids. The germline V gene encodes CDR1 LGHNA and CDR2 YSLEER. CDR3 DNA sequence: TGCGCCAGCAGCCGCGCAAATTCACCCCTCCACTTT. It yields the protein CASSRANSPLHF.

The V and J genes are TRBV19 and TRBJ1-6; TRBD1 matches 7 bases. The CDR3 is made up of 15 amino acids. Per germline, CDR1 LNHDA and CDR2 SQIVND (reference sequence). Trimming removed 6 bases from V and 7 bases from J; junction bases left unmatched: 9. The CDR3 here is CASSTRQGGNSPLHF. For the CDR3, the DNA is TGTGCCAGTAGCACCCGACAGGGTGGGAATTCACCCCTCCACTTT.

This chain connects TRBV5-6 to TRBJ2-1; 7 nucleotides line up with TRBD2. The CDR3 spans 15 residues. Trimming took 3 bases from V and 4 from J; bases not matched to a gene: 7. Germline-derived CDR1 and CDR2 are SGHDT and YYEEEE. The CDR3 is CASSYLASGYNEQFF. The CDR3 DNA sequence: TGTGCCAGCAGCTATTTGGCTAGCGGTTACAATGAGCAGTTCTTC.

The rearrangement uses TRBV7-2 and TRBJ2-7, with 13 bases identical to TRBD2. The CDR3 contains 17 residues. After removal of 3 bases from V and 2 bases from J, the junction contained 7 bases not matched to a gene. The germline gives CDR1 SGHTA, CDR2 FQGNSA. This chain's CDR3 is CASSFGTSGAIPYEQYF. CDR3 nucleotides: TGTGCCAGCAGCTTTGGGACTAGCGGGGCGATTCCCTACGAGCAGTACTTC. Using reference TRBV7-2 and TRBJ2-7 for the parts outside the CDR3, the full variable domain is GAGVSQSPSNKVTEKGKDVELRCDPISGHTALYWYRQSLGQGLEFLIYFQGNSAPDKSGLPSDRFSAERTGGSVSTLTIQRTQQEDSAVYLCASSFGTSGAIPYEQYFGPGTRLTVT.

This sequence joins TRBV7-6 and TRBJ1-1, with D unclear. V was clipped by 3 bases and J by 3 bases, with 11 bases between them. CDR3 length: 14 amino acids. CDR1 and CDR2 from the germline V gene are SGHVS and FNYEAQ. The CDR3 sequence: CASSFGGGHTEAFF. The CDR3 DNA reads as TGTGCCAGCAGCTTTGGAGGTGGGCACACTGAAGCTTTCTTT.

The chain carries TRBV2 and TRBJ2-1; 10 nucleotides align to TRBD2. The CDR3 consists of 16 residues. Germline V gene sequence: CDR1 SNHLY, CDR2 FYNNEI. Germline trimming cut 2 bases from V and 7 bases from J; bases unmatched to any gene: 8. The CDR3 coding sequence is TGTGCCAGCAGTGAATACGCTAGCGGGGGATGGAATGAGCAGTTCTTC. It specifies CASSEYASGGWNEQFF.

In DNA, the CDR3 is TGTGCCAGTAGTACCGACTCCGGCTATTCACCCCTCCACTTT. Protein product: CASSTDSGYSPLHF. The chain couples TRBV19 to TRBJ1-6, with unresolved D. Germline V gives CDR1 LNHDA, CDR2 SQIVND (reference sequence). V was cut by 4 bases and J by 8 bases, with 12 bases left in between. The CDR3 loop spans 14 amino acids. The full variable domain, rest sourced from reference TRBV19 and TRBJ1-6, is DGGITQSPKYLFRKEGQNVTLSCEQNLNHDAMYWYRQDPGQGLRLIYYSQIVNDFQKGDIAEGYSVSREKKESFPLTVTSAQKNPTAFYLCASSTDSGYSPLHFGNGTRLTVT.

The gene calls are TRBV6-6 and TRBJ1-5, with 7 bases lining up with TRBD1. The junction had 8 bases not matched to a gene; V was cut back by 6 bases and J by 0 bases. The CDR3 has 16 residues. CDR1 MNHNY and CDR2 SVGAGI come from the germline V gene (reference sequence). The CDR3 coding sequence is TGTGCCAGCAGGCCACAGGGGACATATAGCAATCAGCCCCAGCATTTT. Its protein product is CASRPQGTYSNQPQHF.